Detailed here is one T cell receptor beta chain. The antigen remains unidentified. Germline V gene data show CDR1 as MNHNS and CDR2 as SASEGT. This CDR3 is built from 15 residues. The V and J ends lost 4 bases and 5 bases, in that order; junction bases with no gene match: 10. This specimen belongs to a study of blood T cells in healthy people across ages. Overall study context: In model experiments, template switching was able to capture about one barcoded beta molecule for every two T cells that were present.

General observations from the study: Naive CD4+ cells and diversity were both higher in long-lived donors than in aged donors. Strong correlation existed between TCR beta diversity and naive T cell percentage.

Next came a second PCR, run for roughly 6 to 11 cycles, which used a sample-barcoded 5' primer along with a J-beta primer mix. TCRdb re-analysed the 5' RACE reads in MiXCR, keeping a single row per CDR3 protein. Of around 1.7 million distinct CDR3 sequences listed, about 30% are singletons. With each sample, at least 5 micrograms of total RNA were extracted. The genes are TRBV6-1 and TRBJ1-1, with 7 bases identical to TRBD1. Specimen: blood. The sequence was collected from a woman younger than 45 in good health. This CDR3 is CASSARGRGGTEAFF. The CDR3, as DNA: TGTGCCAGCAGTGCGAGGGGGCGAGGCGGGACTGAAGCTTTCTTT.